A single sample is the source of the 26 T cell receptor beta chains below, sequenced in a study of blood T cells in healthy people across ages (dated by TCRdb to the mid-2010s). Receptor amplification or capture employed 5' RACE. TCRdb names Illumina HiSeq 2500 as the instrument used. The second PCR ran for roughly 7 to 12 cycles and used a J-beta primer mix along with a sample-barcoded 5' primer. TCRdb passed the public sequencing reads through fastp at Q25 and MiXCR, retaining productive beta sequences. Every distinct CDR3 protein forms one entry, paired with its most common genes and DNA. Within this sample are about a million distinct CDR3 sequences, with about 44% of them counted one time only. Around 15% of the sample belongs to the ten largest clones. The sequencing sample was made of blood. These receptors were obtained from a man aged 30 to 39 in good health.

This clonotype was seen many times. The chain has TRBV4-1 and TRBJ2-7; D is unclear. Trimming cost V 0 bases and J 2 bases, with 11 bases left between them. This CDR3 is 15 amino acids long. The germline CDR1 and CDR2 sequences are MGHRA and YSYEKL. Written as DNA, the CDR3 is TGCGCCAGCAGCCAAGAGATGAGGATACCCTACGAGCAGTACTTC. This sequence encodes CASSQEMRIPYEQYF.

This clonotype was seen only a few times. This chain connects TRBV7-2 to TRBJ2-3; TRBD2 agrees at 11 bases. Germline CDR1 reads SGHTA; CDR2 reads FQGNSA. Unmatched junction bases numbered 7, after V lost 5 bases and J lost 6 bases. The CDR3 runs to 15 residues. In DNA, the CDR3 is TGTGCCAGCAGCCCTTTAGCGGGAGGGGGGGATACGCAGTATTTT. Encoded protein: CASSPLAGGGDTQYF.

The table lists this clonotype with a few counts. This chain uses TRBV5-8 with TRBJ2-7; no clear D. V was cut by 0 bases and J by 0 bases, with 7 bases left in between. This CDR3 has 14 residues. Germline values: CDR1 SGHTS, CDR2 YDEGEE. CDR3 in DNA: TGTGCCAGCAGCTTGGTTCGCGCCTCCTACGAGCAGTACTTC. Translating gives CASSLVRASYEQYF.

In its sample, this clonotype was seen a few times. The rearrangement links TRBV14 to TRBJ2-7; 7 bases line up with TRBD1. The CDR3 is 14 residues long. V lost 5 bases and J lost 3; bases outside the gene matches: 7. Germline-derived CDR1 and CDR2 are SGHDN and FVKESK. CDR3 sequence (DNA): TGTGCCAGCAGCGCCGGACAGGTTCTCTACGAGCAGTACTTC. Encoded protein: CASSAGQVLYEQYF.

This rearrangement joins TRBV27 to TRBJ2-3; TRBD1 matches at 8 bases. This CDR3 spans 15 amino acids. CDR1 is MNHEY and CDR2 is SMNVEV in the germline V gene (reference sequence). Trimming removed 6 bases from V and 4 bases from J; junction bases left unmatched: 9. Written as DNA, the CDR3 is TGTGCCAGCAGACCAGGACAGGGTCGAGCAGATACGCAGTATTTT. This codes for CASRPGQGRADTQYF.

V is TRBV5-1 and J is TRBJ1-4, with 7 bases lining up with TRBD1. The CDR3 is made up of 15 amino acids. The V and J ends lost 2 bases and 8 bases, in that order; junction bases with no gene match: 9. Germline V lookup: CDR1 SGHRS, CDR2 YFSETQ. For the CDR3, the DNA is TGCGCCAGCAGCTTATCCGGGACAGAGATCGAAAAACTGTTTTTT. Encoded protein: CASSLSGTEIEKLFF.

This chain joins TRBV7-9 and TRBJ1-2; D gene unclear. The CDR3 length is 12 residues. V was cut by 5 bases and J by 6 bases, with 10 bases left in between. The germline V gene encodes CDR1 SEHNR and CDR2 FQNEAQ (reference sequence). The CDR3 nucleotides read TGTGCCAGCAGCCTTGAGTGGGATGGCTACACCTTC. Protein product: CASSLEWDGYTF.

The chain carries TRBV4-3 and TRBJ2-1, with 8 bases that match TRBD1. J was trimmed by 5 bases and V by 3 bases; bases with no gene match: 6. Germline CDR1 LGHNA, CDR2 YSLEER. CDR3 size: 15 residues. In nucleotides, the CDR3 is TGCGCCAGCAGCCAGGCGGACAGGGACCACAATGAGCAGTTCTTC. This gives the protein CASSQADRDHNEQFF.

V usage is TRBV29-1 and J usage is TRBJ2-1, with D perhaps matching TRBD1 (6 bases). V shed 2 bases and J shed 9 bases, with 17 bases lying between them. Per germline, CDR1 SQVTM and CDR2 ANQGSEA. The CDR3 spans 14 residues. As DNA, the CDR3 is TGCAGCGTTGAACCCAGGGGTGTGATGAGTGAGCAGTTCTTC. This sequence encodes CSVEPRGVMSEQFF.

This clonotype was seen more than once but under ten times. This rearrangement joins TRBV12-3 or TRBV12-4 to TRBJ1-2, with a tentative D call TRBD1 (5 bases). Trimming removed 4 bases at V and 10 bases at J, with 10 bases between. This CDR3 is built from 11 residues. CDR3 region: CASSSSQVYTF. Here the CDR3 DNA reads TGTGCCAGCAGTTCATCACAGGTCTACACCTTC.

The V and J genes are TRBV2 and TRBJ2-1, with TRBD1 matching 12 bases. The germline V gene has CDR1 SNHLY and CDR2 FYNNEI. J was trimmed by 8 bases and V by 6 bases; bases with no gene match: 8. CDR3 length equals 15 residues. Here the CDR3 DNA reads TGTGCCAGCAGAAGGGACAGGGGGCGGGTTGATGAGCAGTTCTTC. Encoded protein: CASRRDRGRVDEQFF. Combining the CDR3 with reference TRBV2 and TRBJ2-1 gives the whole variable domain EPEVTQTPSHQVTQMGQEVILRCVPISNHLYFYWYRQILGQKVEFLVSFYNNEISEKSEIFDDQFSVERPDGSNFTLKIRSTKLEDSAMYFCASRRDRGRVDEQFFGPGTRLTVL.

This clonotype appeared many times. The chain is built from TRBV18 and TRBJ2-7, with D hard to call. CDR3 length: 14 amino acids. The V and J ends lost 0 bases and 0 bases respectively, with 6 bases between them. Germline V gene sequence: CDR1 KGHSH, CDR2 LQKENI. The CDR3 loop is CASSPPGSSYEQYF. The CDR3 DNA is TGTGCCAGCTCACCACCCGGCAGCTCCTACGAGCAGTACTTC.

Only a few counts were recorded for this clonotype. This chain links TRBV7-9 with TRBJ2-1; D unclear. CDR1 SEHNR and CDR2 FQNEAQ come from the germline V gene (reference sequence). V lost 2 bases, J lost 7 bases, and 15 bases lay in between. The CDR3 contains 15 residues. CDR3 DNA sequence: TGTGCCAGCAGCTTATCTCAAGGAAGGCGTAATGAGCAGTTCTTC. The encoded protein is CASSLSQGRRNEQFF.

This clonotype has more than one count but fewer than ten. The V gene is TRBV6-5, the J gene TRBJ1-6, with a tentative D call TRBD1 (5 bases). The germline CDR1 and CDR2 sequences are MNHEY and SVGAGI. The CDR3 loop spans 16 amino acids. V gave up 6 bases and J gave up 4 bases, with 16 bases separating them. CDR3 sequence reads: CASSRIGAGYNSPLHF. In nucleotides, the CDR3 is TGTGCCAGCAGCCGAATCGGGGCAGGGTATAATTCACCCCTCCACTTT.

This clonotype was seen a few times. The rearrangement uses TRBV7-2 and TRBJ2-3, with 12 bases matching TRBD2. Germline loops: CDR1 SGHTA, CDR2 FQGNSA. The CDR3 sequence is 15 residues long. The V gene end was trimmed by 6 bases and the J gene end by 4 bases; junction bases not matched to a gene: 5. CDR3 DNA sequence: TGTGCCAGCAGAAACGGACTAGCGGGGTCAGATACGCAGTATTTT. Encoded protein: CASRNGLAGSDTQYF. Drawing the rest from reference TRBV7-2 and TRBJ2-3, the complete variable domain is GAGVSQSPSNKVTEKGKDVELRCDPISGHTALYWYRQSLGQGLEFLIYFQGNSAPDKSGLPSDRFSAERTGGSVSTLTIQRTQQEDSAVYLCASRNGLAGSDTQYFGPGTRLTVL.

J is TRBJ1-2 and V is TRBV6-2 or TRBV6-3, with no clear D. CDR1 and CDR2 from the germline V gene are MNHEY and SVGEGT. The CDR3 is made up of 13 amino acids. The V end lost 0 bases, the J end lost 7 bases, and 9 bases lay between the germline ends. The CDR3 DNA follows: TGTGCCAGCAGTTACTCGGGCAGGAGTGGCTACACCTTC. It yields the protein CASSYSGRSGYTF.

The chain couples TRBV4-2 to TRBJ2-3, with 9 bases identical to TRBD2. Losses at the gene ends were 0 bases for V and 0 bases for J; bases not matched to a gene: 4. CDR3 size: 17 residues. Germline lookup yields CDR1 LGHNA and CDR2 YNFKEQ. Here the CDR3 DNA reads TGTGCCAGCAGCCAAGATCATAGCGGGGGAAGCACAGATACGCAGTATTTT. Amino acid sequence: CASSQDHSGGSTDTQYF.

This sequence joins TRBV12-3 or TRBV12-4 and TRBJ2-7; the match to TRBD1 covers 9 bases. The junction had 4 bases not matched to a gene; V was cut back by 11 bases and J by 2 bases. CDR3 length equals 12 residues. CDR3 protein: CAGRDRAYEQYF. CDR3 DNA sequence: TGTGCCGGCCGGGACAGGGCCTACGAGCAGTACTTC.

This chain uses TRBV6-1 with TRBJ1-5, with D unclear. The CDR3 consists of 13 residues. Trimming pared 1 base from V and 7 bases from J, leaving 8 bases between. CDR1 and CDR2 (germline): MNHNS, SASEGT. CDR3 region: CASSEGGVQPQHF. CDR3 nucleotides: TGTGCCAGCAGTGAAGGAGGTGTCCAGCCCCAGCATTTT.

This chain connects TRBV6-5 to TRBJ1-2; D gene uncertain. The CDR3 totals 12 residues. V was trimmed by 6 bases and J by 6 bases, leaving 11 bases between them. Germline loops: CDR1 MNHEY, CDR2 SVGAGI. CDR3 bases: TGTGCCAGCAGAAAACTGGGGAATGGCTACACCTTC. Amino acids: CASRKLGNGYTF.

CDR3 DNA: TGTGCCAGCAGCTTGCCAGGGATCGGGCCCTACGAGCAGTACTTC. Protein sequence: CASSLPGIGPYEQYF. The chain carries TRBV5-5 and TRBJ2-7, with D perhaps TRBD1 (5 bases). The CDR3 has 15 amino acids. The germline CDR1 and CDR2 sequences are SGHKS and YYEKEE (reference sequence). Trimming stripped 1 base from V and 2 bases from J, with 13 bases between.

The chain joins TRBV4-3 to TRBJ1-1, with D perhaps matching TRBD1 (5 bases). This CDR3 has 14 residues. Trimming pared 6 bases from V and 7 bases from J, leaving 18 bases between. Germline CDR1 and CDR2: LGHNA and YSLEER. In DNA, the CDR3 is TGCGCCAGCAGTCAAATCCAGGGAAGGGATGAAGCTTTCTTT. This codes for CASSQIQGRDEAFF.

This clonotype has ten or more counts. V is TRBV12-3 or TRBV12-4 and J is TRBJ2-5; TRBD2 is a possible D gene (5 bases). There are 13 residues in the CDR3. V gave up 7 bases and J gave up 5 bases, with 14 bases separating them. The DNA of the CDR3 is TGTGCCAGCAACCTACACGGCGGGGAGACCCAGTACTTC. Translating gives CASNLHGGETQYF.

In its sample, this clonotype was seen a few times. The chain joins TRBV7-2 to TRBJ1-2; 7 bases agree with TRBD1. Germline V gives CDR1 SGHTA, CDR2 FQGNSA. This CDR3 has 15 amino acids. V gave up 3 bases and J gave up 8 bases; unmatched junction bases: 12. CDR3 loop: CASSLSFTGTEGYTF. DNA for the CDR3: TGTGCCAGCAGCTTGAGCTTTACAGGGACAGAGGGCTACACCTTC.

At least ten counts were recorded for this clonotype. The V gene is TRBV7-2, the J gene TRBJ1-1, with D hard to call. V was shortened by 5 bases and J by 5 bases, with 18 bases between the two germline ends. The germline CDR1 and CDR2 sequences are SGHTA and FQGNSA. This CDR3 has 15 residues. The CDR3 region is CASSPYPTGGTEAFF. The CDR3 coding sequence is TGTGCCAGCAGCCCTTATCCAACGGGAGGGACTGAAGCTTTCTTT.

This rearrangement joins TRBV20-1 to TRBJ2-1; 8 positions agree with TRBD2. The V gene's germline CDR1 is DFQATT and CDR2 SNEGSKA (reference sequence). V dropped 5 bases and J dropped 4; count of bases not matched to a gene: 13. The CDR3 has 16 amino acids. DNA of the CDR3: TGCAGTGCTGGGGTCGATCCGGGGGGGCGGTACAATGAGCAGTTCTTC. Encoded protein: CSAGVDPGGRYNEQFF.